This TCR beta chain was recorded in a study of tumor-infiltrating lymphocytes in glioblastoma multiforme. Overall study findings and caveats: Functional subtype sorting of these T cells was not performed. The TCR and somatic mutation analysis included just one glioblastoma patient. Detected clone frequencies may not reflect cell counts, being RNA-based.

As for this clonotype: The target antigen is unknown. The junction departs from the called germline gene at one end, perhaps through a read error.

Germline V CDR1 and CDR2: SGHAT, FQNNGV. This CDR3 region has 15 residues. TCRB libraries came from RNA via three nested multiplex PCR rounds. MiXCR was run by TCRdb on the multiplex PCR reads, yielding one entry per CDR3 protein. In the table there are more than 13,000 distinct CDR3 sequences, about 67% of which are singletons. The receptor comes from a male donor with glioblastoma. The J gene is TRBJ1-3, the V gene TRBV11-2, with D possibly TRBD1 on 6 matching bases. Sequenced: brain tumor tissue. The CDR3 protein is CASSAGTFSGNTIYF. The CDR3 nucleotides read TGTGCCAGCAGCGCCGGGACATTCTCTGGAAACACAATATATTTT.